This T cell receptor beta chain came from a study of tumor-infiltrating lymphocytes in primary liver carcinoma. Study observations and caveats: Pairs of tumor regions overlapped more than tumor-adjacent and tumor-blood pairs did.

Notes on this clonotype: Its target is not known. The conserved closing phenylalanine or tryptophan is absent in this CDR3, likely reflecting a read error.

Unsorted whole blood served as the source of blood RNA, and germline DNA was extracted as well. Looked up from germline, CDR1 is SGHAT and CDR2 is FQDESV (reference sequence). The V end was cut by 4 bases, the J end by 3 bases, with 13 bases between. The CDR3 has 15 residues. A primer in the constant region served to generate TCR beta cDNA from approximately 500 ng of total RNA. Three-round nested multiplex PCR performed with slightly modified ARM-PCR produced the TCR beta libraries. Running about 11 cycles apiece, the first two PCR rounds relied on TRBV1-TRBV30 forward primers together with a C-beta reverse primer. TCRdb analysed the multiplex PCR reads with MiXCR anew, one entry per CDR3 protein. The sample consists of about 320,000 distinct CDR3 sequences, 50% to 70% of them appearing once.

This sequence originates from a man aged 35 to 55 with primary liver carcinoma and hepatitis B virus infection. The chain links TRBV11-1 to TRBJ2-1; a weak D match, TRBD2 (5 bases). Source material: peripheral blood. CDR3 region: CASSSLAGGYNEQFL. As DNA, the CDR3 is TGTGCCAGCAGCTCCCTTGCTGGAGGCTACAATGAGCAGTTCTTG.